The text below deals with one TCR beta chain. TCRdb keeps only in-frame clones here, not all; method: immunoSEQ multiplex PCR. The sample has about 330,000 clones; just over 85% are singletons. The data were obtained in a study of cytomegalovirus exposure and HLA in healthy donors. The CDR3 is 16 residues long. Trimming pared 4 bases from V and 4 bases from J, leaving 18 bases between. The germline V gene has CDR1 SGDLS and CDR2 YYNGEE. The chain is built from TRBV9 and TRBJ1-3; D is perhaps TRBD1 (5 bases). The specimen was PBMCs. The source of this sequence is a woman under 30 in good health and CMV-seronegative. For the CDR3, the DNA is TGTGCCAGCAGCTCGACCGGCGGGGCGGACGGAAACACCATATATTTT. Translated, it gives CASSSTGGADGNTIYF.